A selection of T cell receptor beta chains follows, all from one sample in a study of PD-L1 blockade in urothelial cancer. Here immunoSEQ multiplex PCR was the method, and the copy in TCRdb shows in-frame clones only, minus some. The table includes approximately 50,000 clones, about four fifths detected once. The source material was PBMCs, sampled around atezolizumab (anti-PD-L1) treatment. Receptors originate from a man aged 45-60 years with urothelial cancer. Both conserved end residues are part of each CDR3. Each record gives: V gene, J gene, D gene, clone size, CDR3 DNA, CDR3 protein. The D gene is left open where the match is weak. Size is omitted from some rows. Given values are once, few, many or a class for expanded clones.

TRBV7-2	TRBJ2-3	.	.	TGTGCCAGCAGACGGACTGGCAAAAGCACAGATACGCAGTATTTT	CASRRTGKSTDTQYF
TRBV11-2	TRBJ1-2	.	few	TGTGCCAGCAGCGTAGGACGGGATGGCTACACCTTC	CASSVGRDGYTF
TRBV10-1	TRBJ2-1	.	once	TGCGCCAGCAGTGACGAGACTAGAAACAATGAGCAGTTCTTC	CASSDETRNNEQFF
TRBV5-8	TRBJ2-7	TRBD1	.	TGTGCCAGCAGCCAGGACAGGAATAGCGAGCAGTACTTC	CASSQDRNSEQYF
TRBV7-9	TRBJ2-1	TRBD1	.	TGTGCCAGCAGGCCAGGGGGCACGGATGAGCAGTTCTTC	CASRPGGTDEQFF
TRBV19	TRBJ2-7	.	.	TGTGCCAGTAGTGACAGGTCGAGCTCCTACGAGCAGTACTTC	CASSDRSSSYEQYF
TRBV9	TRBJ2-1	TRBD2	.	TGTGCCAGCGGGGGACTAGCGGGATACAATGAGCAGTTCTTC	CASGGLAGYNEQFF
TRBV19	TRBJ2-2	.	.	TGTGCCAGTAGTATAGTTCACACGAACCCCGGGGAGCTGTTTTTT	CASSIVHTNPGELFF
TRBV9	TRBJ2-3	TRBD1	.	TGTGCCAGCAGCGGGGTCCCGGACAGGGCAGATACGCAGTATTTT	CASSGVPDRADTQYF
TRBV14	TRBJ2-7	.	.	TGTGCCAGCAGCCAAGATCCTTCCTACGAGCAGTACTTC	CASSQDPSYEQYF
TRBV11-2	TRBJ2-1	.	.	TGTGCCAGCAGCTCCCTAGCGCGAACCTACAATGAGCAGTTCTTC	CASSSLARTYNEQFF
TRBV2	TRBJ1-6	.	.	TGTGCCAGCCTAGGCCTAATCTCCTATAATTCACCCCTCCACTTT	CASLGLISYNSPLHF
TRBV19	TRBJ2-4	TRBD2	.	TGTGCCAGTAGTACTAGCGGCGGTGGAGGTAGAAACATTCAGTACTTC	CASSTSGGGGRNIQYF
TRBV18	TRBJ2-7	.	.	TGTGCCAGCTCACCACGGGCTCAGACCTACGAGCAGTACTTC	CASSPRAQTYEQYF
TRBV2	TRBJ2-7	.	.	TGTGCCAGCAACATCGAGCGGGACAAGCAATCCTACGAGCAGTACTTC	CASNIERDKQSYEQYF
TRBV30	TRBJ2-7	.	.	TGTGCCTGGAGTGCTGGCGGCTACGAGCAGTACTTC	CAWSAGGYEQYF
TRBV27	TRBJ2-7	TRBD2	once	TGTGCCAGCAGGGCGGGGGCCTACGAGCAGTACTTC	CASRAGAYEQYF
TRBV5-1	TRBJ2-5	TRBD2	.	TGCGCCAGCTCTCGTGGTAGCGGGGGGAGGGAGACCCAGTACTTC	CASSRGSGGRETQYF
TRBV30	TRBJ1-3	.	.	TGTGCCTGGAGTACAACGTTCTCTGGAAACACCATATATTTT	CAWSTTFSGNTIYF
TRBV27	TRBJ2-3	TRBD2	.	TGTGCCAGCAAGGACCCTAGCGGGAGTTCCACAGATACGCAGTATTTT	CASKDPSGSSTDTQYF
TRBV25-1	TRBJ2-7	TRBD2	few	TGTGCCAGCAGCGGGGGACGGACCGGGAGGGAGCAGTACTTC	CASSGGRTGREQYF
TRBV7-6	TRBJ2-7	TRBD2	.	TGTGCCAGCAGCCCCCGTTCTAGCGGGGGCTCCCTAGGGGAGCAGTACTTC	CASSPRSSGGSLGEQYF
TRBV10-2	TRBJ2-5	TRBD2	.	TGCGCCAGCAGTGCTACGACTAGCAACCAAGAGACCCAGTACTTC	CASSATTSNQETQYF
TRBV6-5	TRBJ1-5	.	.	TGTGCCAGCAGTTACGGGGCAGACGGACTATCGCCCCAGCATTTT	CASSYGADGLSPQHF
TRBV18	TRBJ2-1	.	.	TGTGCCAGCTCACCTTCCGGGGGTGCGTACAATGAGCAGTTCTTC	CASSPSGGAYNEQFF
TRBV4-2	TRBJ2-1	TRBD2	.	TGTGCCAGCAGCCAAGTCTCTAGCGGGGGTTACAATGAGCAGTTCTTC	CASSQVSSGGYNEQFF
TRBV5-8	TRBJ2-6	TRBD1	.	TGTGCCAGCAGCTGGGACAGGGGGCGATCTGGGGCCAACGTCCTGACTTTC	CASSWDRGRSGANVLTF
TRBV6-5	TRBJ2-3	TRBD2	.	TGTGCCAGCGGTCTAGCGGGAGGGCCGACAGATACGCAGTATTTT	CASGLAGGPTDTQYF
TRBV5-1	TRBJ1-2	TRBD1	.	TGCGCCAGCAGCTTACAGGGGGAAGATGGCTACACCTTC	CASSLQGEDGYTF
TRBV28	TRBJ2-3	.	.	TGTGCCAGCAGTTTACCCCAAACTAGGATAGATACGCAGTATTTT	CASSLPQTRIDTQYF
TRBV27	TRBJ1-2	TRBD1	.	TGTGCCAGCAGTTTATCCCGGACAGGGGGCTTGGCGAACTATGGCTACACCTTC	CASSLSRTGGLANYGYTF
TRBV7-2	TRBJ1-5	TRBD1	.	TGTGCCAGCAGCTTAGGCAGCCGGGACAGACATCAGCCCCAGCATTTT	CASSLGSRDRHQPQHF
TRBV18	TRBJ1-1	.	.	TGTGCCAGCTCATCTGGGGCAGGGCCCAACACTGAAGCTTTCTTT	CASSSGAGPNTEAFF
TRBV19	TRBJ1-4	.	.	TGTGCCAGTACCTGGACTCGTGGGATTGAAAAACTGTTTTTT	CASTWTRGIEKLFF
TRBV2	TRBJ2-3	TRBD1	.	TGTGCCAGCAGTATTGGACAGGGCACAGATACGCAGTATTTT	CASSIGQGTDTQYF
TRBV4-3	TRBJ2-2	.	.	TGCGCCAGCAGCCATTTTACGGGAGCGGGCACCGGGGAGCTGTTTTTT	CASSHFTGAGTGELFF